What follows describes a single T cell receptor beta chain. This CDR3 spans 14 amino acids. Germline CDR1 reads MDHEN; CDR2 reads SYDVKM. V was cut by 2 bases and J by 6 bases, with 11 bases left in between. The sample belongs to a study of blood T cell repertoires in COVID-19. Study-level information: Whether acute or convalescent, the COVID-19 samples came from the United States, Italy and Spain.

Study processing details: The authors estimated nucleated cell counts from reference gene primer amplification. Assay used: immunoSEQ multiplex PCR; TCRdb lists only in-frame clones, some missing. For V, J and clone size, that table is used; D and trimming come from the DNA. This table holds about 27,000 clones, around 90% found once. The chain links TRBV28 to TRBJ1-5; no reliable D call. The source of this sequence is a woman aged 45-59 years with active COVID-19. The sample consisted of peripheral blood. The CDR3, as DNA: TGTGCCAGCAGTTTACTCGGGGAGGGTCAGCCCCAGCATTTT. This sequence encodes CASSLLGEGQPQHF.